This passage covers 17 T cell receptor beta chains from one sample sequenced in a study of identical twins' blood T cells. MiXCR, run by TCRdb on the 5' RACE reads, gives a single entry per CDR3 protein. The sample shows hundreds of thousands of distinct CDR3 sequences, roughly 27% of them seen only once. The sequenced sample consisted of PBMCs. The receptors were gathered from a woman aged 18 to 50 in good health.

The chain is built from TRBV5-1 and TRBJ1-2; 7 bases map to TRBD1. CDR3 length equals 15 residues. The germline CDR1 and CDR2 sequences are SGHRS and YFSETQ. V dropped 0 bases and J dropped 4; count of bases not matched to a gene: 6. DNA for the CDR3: TGCGCCAGCAGCTTGGAAGCAGGGGGAGGCTATGGCTACACCTTC. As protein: CASSLEAGGGYGYTF.

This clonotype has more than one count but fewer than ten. For the CDR3, the DNA is TGTGCCACCTCAATTAGGACCTCACAGCTCAATGAGCAGTTCTTC. This codes for CATSIRTSQLNEQFF. The V gene is TRBV7-9, the J gene TRBJ2-1; D remains ambiguous. Germline V gene lookup returns CDR1 SEHNR and CDR2 FQNEAQ (reference sequence). V was cut by 10 bases and J by 6 bases, with 22 bases left in between. The CDR3 covers 15 residues.

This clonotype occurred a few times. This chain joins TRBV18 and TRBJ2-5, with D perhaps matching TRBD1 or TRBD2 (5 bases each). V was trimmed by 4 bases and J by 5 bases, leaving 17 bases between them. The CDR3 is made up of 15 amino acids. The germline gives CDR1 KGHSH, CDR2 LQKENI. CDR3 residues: CASSHRDPSGETQYF. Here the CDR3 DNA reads TGTGCCAGCTCACACCGGGACCCGAGTGGGGAGACCCAGTACTTC.

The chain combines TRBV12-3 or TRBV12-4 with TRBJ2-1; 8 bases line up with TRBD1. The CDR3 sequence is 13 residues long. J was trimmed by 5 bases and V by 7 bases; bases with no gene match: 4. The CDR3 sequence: CASTPDRDNEQFF. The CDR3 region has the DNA TGTGCCAGCACTCCGGACAGGGACAATGAGCAGTTCTTC.

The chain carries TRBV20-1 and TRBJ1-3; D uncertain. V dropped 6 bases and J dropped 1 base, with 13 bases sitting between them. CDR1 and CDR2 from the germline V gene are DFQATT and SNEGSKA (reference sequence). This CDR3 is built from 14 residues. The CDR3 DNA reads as TGCAGTGCCAAGGACCCCTCGTCTGGAAACACCATATATTTT. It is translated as CSAKDPSSGNTIYF.

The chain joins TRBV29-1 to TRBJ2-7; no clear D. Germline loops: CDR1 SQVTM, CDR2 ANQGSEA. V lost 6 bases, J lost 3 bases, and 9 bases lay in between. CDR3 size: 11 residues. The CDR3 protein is CSVLKGYEQYF. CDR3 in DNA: TGCAGCGTACTAAAGGGCTACGAGCAGTACTTC.

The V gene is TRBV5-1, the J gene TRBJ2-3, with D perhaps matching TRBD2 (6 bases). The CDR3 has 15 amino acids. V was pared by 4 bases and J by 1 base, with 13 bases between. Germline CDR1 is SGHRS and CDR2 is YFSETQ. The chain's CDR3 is CASSALGGGTDTQYF. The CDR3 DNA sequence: TGCGCCAGCAGCGCCCTCGGGGGTGGCACAGATACGCAGTATTTT.

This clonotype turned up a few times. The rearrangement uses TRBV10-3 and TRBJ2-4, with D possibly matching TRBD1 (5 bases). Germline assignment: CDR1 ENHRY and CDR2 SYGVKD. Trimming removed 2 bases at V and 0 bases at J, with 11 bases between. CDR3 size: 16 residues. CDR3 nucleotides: TGTGCCATCAGTGAGGACAGACAGATAGCCAAAAACATTCAGTACTTC. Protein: CAISEDRQIAKNIQYF.

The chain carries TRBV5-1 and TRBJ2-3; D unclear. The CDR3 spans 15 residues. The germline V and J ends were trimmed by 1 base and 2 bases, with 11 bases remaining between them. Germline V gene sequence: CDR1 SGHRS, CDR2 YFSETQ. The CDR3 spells CASSLPTTATDTQYF. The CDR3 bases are TGCGCCAGCAGCTTGCCCACAACGGCCACAGATACGCAGTATTTT.

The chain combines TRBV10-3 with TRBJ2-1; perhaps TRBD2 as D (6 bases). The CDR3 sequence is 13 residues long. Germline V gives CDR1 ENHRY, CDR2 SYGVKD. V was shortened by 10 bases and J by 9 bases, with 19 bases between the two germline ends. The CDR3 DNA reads TGTGCCACTCGACTAATAGCGGCGGGTGAGCAGTTCTTC. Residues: CATRLIAAGEQFF.

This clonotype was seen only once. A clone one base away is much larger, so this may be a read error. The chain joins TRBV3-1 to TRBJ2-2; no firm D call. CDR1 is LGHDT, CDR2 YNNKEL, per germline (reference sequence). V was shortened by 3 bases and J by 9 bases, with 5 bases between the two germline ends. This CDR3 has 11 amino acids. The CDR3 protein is CASSHARELFF. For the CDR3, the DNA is TGTGCCAGCAGCCACGCCCGGGAGCTGTTTTTT.

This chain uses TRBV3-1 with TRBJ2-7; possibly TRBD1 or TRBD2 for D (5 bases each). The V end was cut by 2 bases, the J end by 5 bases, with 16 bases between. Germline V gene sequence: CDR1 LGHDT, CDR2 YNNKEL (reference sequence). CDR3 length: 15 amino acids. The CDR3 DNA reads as TGTGCCAGCAGCCAATCACCAGGGAGCGAAGACGAGCAGTACTTC. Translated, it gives CASSQSPGSEDEQYF.

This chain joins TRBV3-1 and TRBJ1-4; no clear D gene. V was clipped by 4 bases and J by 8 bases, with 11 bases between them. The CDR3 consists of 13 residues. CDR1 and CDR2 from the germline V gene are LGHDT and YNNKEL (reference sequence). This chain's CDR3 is CASSPTQQEKLFF. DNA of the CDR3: TGTGCCAGCAGCCCGACCCAACAGGAAAAACTGTTTTTT.

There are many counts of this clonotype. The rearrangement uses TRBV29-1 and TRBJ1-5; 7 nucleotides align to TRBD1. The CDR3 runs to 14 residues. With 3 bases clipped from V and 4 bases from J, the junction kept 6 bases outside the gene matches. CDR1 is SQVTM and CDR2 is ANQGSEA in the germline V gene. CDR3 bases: TGCAGCGTTGAGTCGGGGGACAGAAATCAGCCCCAGCATTTT. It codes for CSVESGDRNQPQHF. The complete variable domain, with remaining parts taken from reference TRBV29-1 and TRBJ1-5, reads SAVISQKPSRDICQRGTSLTIQCQVDSQVTMMFWYRQQPGQSLTLIATANQGSEATYESGFVIDKFPISRPNLTFSTLTVSNMSPEDSSIYLCSVESGDRNQPQHFGDGTRLSIL.

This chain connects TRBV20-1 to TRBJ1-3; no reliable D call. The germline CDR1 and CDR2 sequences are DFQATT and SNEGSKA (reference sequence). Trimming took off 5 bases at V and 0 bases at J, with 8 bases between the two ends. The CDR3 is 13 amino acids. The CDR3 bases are TGCAGTGCTTACATTGACTCTGGAAACACCATATATTTT. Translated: CSAYIDSGNTIYF.

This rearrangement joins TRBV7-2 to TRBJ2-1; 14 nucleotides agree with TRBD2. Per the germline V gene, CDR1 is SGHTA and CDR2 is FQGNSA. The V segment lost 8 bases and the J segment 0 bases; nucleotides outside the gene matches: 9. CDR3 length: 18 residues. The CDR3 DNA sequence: TGTGCCAGCTCCATCCGACTAGCGGGAGGGAGCTCCTACAATGAGCAGTTCTTC. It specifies CASSIRLAGGSSYNEQFF.

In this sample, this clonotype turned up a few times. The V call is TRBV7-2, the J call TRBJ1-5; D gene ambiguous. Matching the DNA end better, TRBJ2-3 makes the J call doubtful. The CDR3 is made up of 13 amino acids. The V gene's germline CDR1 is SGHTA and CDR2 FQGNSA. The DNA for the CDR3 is TGTGCCAGCAGCTTAGGTGGGAACCAGCCCCAGTATTTT. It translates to CASSLGGNQPQYF.